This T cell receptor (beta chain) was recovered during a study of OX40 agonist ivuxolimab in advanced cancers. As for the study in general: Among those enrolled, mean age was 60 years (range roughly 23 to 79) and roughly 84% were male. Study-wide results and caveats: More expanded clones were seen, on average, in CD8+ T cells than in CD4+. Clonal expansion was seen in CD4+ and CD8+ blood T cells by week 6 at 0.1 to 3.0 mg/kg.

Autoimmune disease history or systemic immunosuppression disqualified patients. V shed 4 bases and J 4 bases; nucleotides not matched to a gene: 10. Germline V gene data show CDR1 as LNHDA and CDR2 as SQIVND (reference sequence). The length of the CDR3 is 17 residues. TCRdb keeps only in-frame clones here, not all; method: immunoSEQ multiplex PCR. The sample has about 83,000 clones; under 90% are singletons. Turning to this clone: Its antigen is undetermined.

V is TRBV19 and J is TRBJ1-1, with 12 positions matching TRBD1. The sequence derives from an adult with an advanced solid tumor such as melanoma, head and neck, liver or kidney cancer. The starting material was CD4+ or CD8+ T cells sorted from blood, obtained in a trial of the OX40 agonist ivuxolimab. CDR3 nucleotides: TGTGCCAGTAGTAATAGGAGGGACAGGGGGCAAGGCACTGAAGCTTTCTTT. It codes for CASSNRRDRGQGTEAFF.